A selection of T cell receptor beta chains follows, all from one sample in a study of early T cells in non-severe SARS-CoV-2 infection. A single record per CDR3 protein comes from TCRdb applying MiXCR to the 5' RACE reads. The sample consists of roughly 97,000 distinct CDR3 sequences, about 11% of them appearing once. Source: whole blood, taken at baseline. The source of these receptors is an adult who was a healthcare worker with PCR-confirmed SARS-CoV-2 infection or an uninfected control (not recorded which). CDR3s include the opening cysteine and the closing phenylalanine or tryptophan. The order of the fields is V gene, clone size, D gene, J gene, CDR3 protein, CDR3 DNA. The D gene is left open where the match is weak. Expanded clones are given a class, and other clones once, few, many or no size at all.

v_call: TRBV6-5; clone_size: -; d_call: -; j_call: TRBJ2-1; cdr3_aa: CASSYSHSSYNEQFF; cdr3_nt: TGTGCCAGCAGTTACAGTCACAGCTCCTACAATGAGCAGTTCTTC
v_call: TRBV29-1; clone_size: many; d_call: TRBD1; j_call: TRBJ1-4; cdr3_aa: CSVRQGQGGKLFF; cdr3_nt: TGCAGCGTAAGACAGGGACAGGGAGGAAAACTGTTTTTT
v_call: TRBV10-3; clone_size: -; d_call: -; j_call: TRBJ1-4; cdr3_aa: CAISSGALNEKLFF; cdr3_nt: TGTGCCATCAGCTCCGGGGCATTAAATGAAAAACTGTTTTTT
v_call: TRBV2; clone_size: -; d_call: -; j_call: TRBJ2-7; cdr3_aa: CASSSTSSYEQYF; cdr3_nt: TGTGCCAGCAGTTCTACTAGCTCCTACGAGCAGTACTTC
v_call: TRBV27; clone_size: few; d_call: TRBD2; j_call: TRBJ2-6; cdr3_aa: CASSPTRLAGDVLTF; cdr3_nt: TGTGCCAGCAGTCCCACTAGACTAGCGGGAGATGTCCTGACTTTC
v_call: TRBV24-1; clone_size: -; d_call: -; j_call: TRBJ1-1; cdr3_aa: CATKGANTEAFF; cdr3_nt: TGTGCCACCAAAGGGGCGAACACTGAAGCTTTCTTT
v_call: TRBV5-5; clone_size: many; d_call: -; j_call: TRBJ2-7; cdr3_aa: CASSLQGHYEQYF; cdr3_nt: TGTGCCAGCAGCTTGCAGGGGCACTACGAGCAGTACTTC
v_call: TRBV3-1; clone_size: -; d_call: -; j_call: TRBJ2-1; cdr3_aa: CASSPRLSGTKDNEQFF; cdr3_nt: TGTGCCAGCAGCCCCCGGTTGTCCGGGACGAAAGACAATGAGCAGTTCTTC
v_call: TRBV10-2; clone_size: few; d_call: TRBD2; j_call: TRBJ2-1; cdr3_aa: CASFAGGTEQFF; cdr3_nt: TGCGCCAGCTTCGCGGGGGGAACTGAGCAGTTCTTC
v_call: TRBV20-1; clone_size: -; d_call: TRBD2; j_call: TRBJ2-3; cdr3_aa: CSAEGLAGISYTDTQYF; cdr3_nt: TGCAGTGCGGAGGGACTAGCGGGAATTTCTTACACAGATACGCAGTATTTT
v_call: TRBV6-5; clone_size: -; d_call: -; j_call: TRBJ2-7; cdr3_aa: CASSYSQGLEQYF; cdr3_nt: TGTGCCAGCAGTTACTCCCAGGGTCTCGAGCAGTACTTC
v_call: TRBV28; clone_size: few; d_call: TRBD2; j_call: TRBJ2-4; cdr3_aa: CASSAYSGGRNIQYF; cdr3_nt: TGTGCCAGCAGTGCCTATAGCGGGGGCCGAAACATTCAGTACTTC
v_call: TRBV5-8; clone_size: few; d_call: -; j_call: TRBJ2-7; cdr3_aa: CASSFSREQYF; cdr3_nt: TGTGCCAGCAGCTTTTCTCGGGAGCAGTACTTC
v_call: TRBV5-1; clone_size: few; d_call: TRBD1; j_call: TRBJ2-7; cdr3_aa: CASSFTPGTGDEQYF; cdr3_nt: TGCGCCAGCAGCTTTACCCCCGGGACAGGTGACGAGCAGTACTTC
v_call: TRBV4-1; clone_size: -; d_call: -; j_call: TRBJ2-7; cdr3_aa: CASSQDMPGGSYEQYF; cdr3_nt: TGCGCCAGCAGCCAAGATATGCCAGGTGGTAGTTACGAGCAGTACTTC
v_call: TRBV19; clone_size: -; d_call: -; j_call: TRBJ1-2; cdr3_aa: CASSNGNDRYGYTF; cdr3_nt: TGTGCCAGTAGTAATGGGAACGATCGCTATGGCTACACCTTC
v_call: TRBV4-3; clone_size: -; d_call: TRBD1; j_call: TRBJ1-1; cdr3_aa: CASSQDRGLTEAFF; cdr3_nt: TGCGCCAGCAGCCAGGACAGGGGGCTCACTGAAGCTTTCTTT
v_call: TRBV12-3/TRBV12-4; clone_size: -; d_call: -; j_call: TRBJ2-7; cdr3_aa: CASSPTGRGHEQYF; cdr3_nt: TGTGCCAGCAGCCCAACTGGCAGGGGTCACGAGCAGTACTTC
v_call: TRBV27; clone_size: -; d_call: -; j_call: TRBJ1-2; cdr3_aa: CASSFQGRGGYTF; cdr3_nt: TGTGCCAGCAGTTTTCAGGGGAGGGGCGGCTACACCTTC
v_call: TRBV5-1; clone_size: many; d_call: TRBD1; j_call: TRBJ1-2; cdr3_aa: CASSLAGGQGSGYTF; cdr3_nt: TGCGCCAGCAGCTTGGCCGGGGGACAGGGCTCCGGATACACCTTC
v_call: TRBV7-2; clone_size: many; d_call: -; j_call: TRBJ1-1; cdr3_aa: CASSFSTVNTEAFF; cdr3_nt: TGTGCCAGCAGCTTTTCGACTGTGAACACTGAAGCTTTCTTT
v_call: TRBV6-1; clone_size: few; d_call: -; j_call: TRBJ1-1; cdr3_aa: CASSQGTEAFF; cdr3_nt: TGTGCCAGCAGCCAGGGAACTGAAGCTTTCTTT
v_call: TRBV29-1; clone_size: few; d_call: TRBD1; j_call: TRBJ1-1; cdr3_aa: CSVSRTGEGAFF; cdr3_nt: TGCAGCGTGAGCCGGACAGGGGAGGGAGCTTTCTTT
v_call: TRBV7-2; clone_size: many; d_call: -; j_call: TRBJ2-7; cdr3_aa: CASSLEPEALPEQYF; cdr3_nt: TGTGCCAGCAGCTTAGAACCCGAGGCACTACCCGAGCAGTACTTC
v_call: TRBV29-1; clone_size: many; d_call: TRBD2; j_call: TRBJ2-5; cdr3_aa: CSVAGGLAGDLQETQYF; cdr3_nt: TGCAGCGTTGCCGGGGGACTAGCGGGAGACCTACAAGAGACCCAGTACTTC
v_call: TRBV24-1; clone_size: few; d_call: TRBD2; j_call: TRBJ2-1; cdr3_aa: CATSDSRRLAVYNEQFF; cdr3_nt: TGTGCCACCAGTGACTCTCGTAGACTAGCGGTTTACAATGAGCAGTTCTTC
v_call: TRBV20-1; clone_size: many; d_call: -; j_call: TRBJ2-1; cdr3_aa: CSAVTGITNSYNEQFF; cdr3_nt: TGCAGTGCCGTCACAGGGATCACGAACTCCTACAATGAGCAGTTCTTC
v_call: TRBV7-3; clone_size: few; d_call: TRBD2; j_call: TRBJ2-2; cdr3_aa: CASSLLAGALPGELFF; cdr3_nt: TGTGCCAGCAGCCTTCTAGCGGGGGCCCTCCCCGGGGAGCTGTTTTTT
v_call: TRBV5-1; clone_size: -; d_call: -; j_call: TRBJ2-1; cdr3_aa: CASSTDRSYNEQFF; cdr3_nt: TGCGCCAGCAGCACAGATCGATCCTACAATGAGCAGTTCTTC
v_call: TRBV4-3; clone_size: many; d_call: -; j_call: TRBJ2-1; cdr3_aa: CASSQKDGVQFF; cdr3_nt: TGCGCCAGCAGCCAAAAGGACGGGGTCCAGTTCTTC
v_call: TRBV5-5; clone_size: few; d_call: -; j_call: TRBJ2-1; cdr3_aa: CASSLLTPTMSQFF; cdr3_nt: TGTGCCAGCAGCTTGTTGACGCCTACAATGAGCCAGTTCTTC
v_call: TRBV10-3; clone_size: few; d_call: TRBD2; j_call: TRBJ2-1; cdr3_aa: CAISESTSVEFF; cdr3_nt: TGTGCCATCAGTGAGTCGACTAGCGTCGAGTTCTTC
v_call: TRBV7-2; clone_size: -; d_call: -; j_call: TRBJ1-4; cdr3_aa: CASSLLGHWGEKLFF; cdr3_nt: TGTGCCAGCAGCTTATTGGGGCACTGGGGGGAAAAACTGTTTTTT
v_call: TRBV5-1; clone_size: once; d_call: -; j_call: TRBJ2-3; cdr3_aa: CASSLAQRADTQYF; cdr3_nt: TGCGCCAGCAGCTTGGCCCAAAGGGCAGATACGCAGTATTTT
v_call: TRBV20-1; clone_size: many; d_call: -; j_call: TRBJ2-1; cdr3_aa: CSARDEPDNEQFF; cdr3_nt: TGCAGTGCTAGAGATGAGCCCGACAATGAGCAGTTCTTC
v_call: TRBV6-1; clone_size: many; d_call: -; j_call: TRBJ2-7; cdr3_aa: CASSVEGFFRYEQYF; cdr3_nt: TGCGCCAGCAGTGTTGAAGGCTTCTTTCGCTACGAGCAGTACTTC
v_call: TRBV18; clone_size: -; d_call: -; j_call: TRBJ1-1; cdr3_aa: CAGSPITTEAFF; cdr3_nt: TGTGCCGGCTCACCAATCACTACTGAAGCTTTCTTT
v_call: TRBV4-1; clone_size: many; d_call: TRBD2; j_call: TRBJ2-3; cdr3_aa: CASSHPSGSLSDTQYF; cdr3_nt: TGCGCCAGCAGCCATCCTAGCGGGAGTCTCTCAGATACGCAGTATTTT
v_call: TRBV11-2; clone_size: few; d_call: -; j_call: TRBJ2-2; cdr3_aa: CASSRQIPNTGELFF; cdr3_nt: TGTGCCAGCAGCCGACAGATACCGAACACCGGGGAGCTGTTTTTT
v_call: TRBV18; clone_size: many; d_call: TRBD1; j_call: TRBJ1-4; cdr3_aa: CASSPLGQGEKLFF; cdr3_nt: TGTGCCAGCTCACCACTGGGACAGGGAGAAAAACTGTTTTTT
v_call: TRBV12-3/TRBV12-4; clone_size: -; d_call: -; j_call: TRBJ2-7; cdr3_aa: CASSLQPRGEQYF; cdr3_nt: TGTGCCAGCAGTTTACAGCCCAGGGGAGAGCAGTACTTC
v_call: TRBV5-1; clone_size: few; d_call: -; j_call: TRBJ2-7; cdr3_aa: CASSLLGGSSYEQYF; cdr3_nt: TGCGCCAGCAGCTTGCTTGGCGGCAGCTCCTACGAGCAGTACTTC